The T cell receptor beta chain under discussion was sequenced for a study of PD-1 blockade in classical Hodgkin lymphoma. Study results and limitations: Individuals initiating nivolumab under 1 year after ASCT were excluded. The study reported lower baseline TCR diversity in newly diagnosed patients than in healthy donors. Patients newly diagnosed and complete responders had comparable baseline diversity.

The germline V gene encodes CDR1 LGHNA and CDR2 YSLEER. CDR3 size: 15 residues. After removal of 5 bases from V and 5 bases from J, the junction contained 5 bases not matched to a gene. Produced via immunoSEQ multiplex PCR; TCRdb's table is partial and in-frame only. The profile covers about 39,000 clones, with over 65% appearing a single time and about 9.1% taken by the ten largest. This clone was observed a few times. The antigen is undetermined. Time point: cycle 4 day 1 (C4D1), after six to seven weeks of nivolumab. Brentuximab vedotin exposure varied among the patients, all of whom had relapsed after autologous stem cell transplantation. Under best response, outcomes were complete response, partial response or progressive disease.

The sample consisted of peripheral blood mononuclear cells (PBMCs), taken before the fourth cycle of nivolumab. The chain has TRBV4-3 and TRBJ2-2, with 10 bases matching TRBD1. The receptor was derived from a human donor with classical Hodgkin lymphoma. CDR3 residues: CASSSTDRGTGELFF. The CDR3 nucleotides are TGCGCCAGCAGCTCGACGGACAGGGGGACCGGGGAGCTGTTTTTT.